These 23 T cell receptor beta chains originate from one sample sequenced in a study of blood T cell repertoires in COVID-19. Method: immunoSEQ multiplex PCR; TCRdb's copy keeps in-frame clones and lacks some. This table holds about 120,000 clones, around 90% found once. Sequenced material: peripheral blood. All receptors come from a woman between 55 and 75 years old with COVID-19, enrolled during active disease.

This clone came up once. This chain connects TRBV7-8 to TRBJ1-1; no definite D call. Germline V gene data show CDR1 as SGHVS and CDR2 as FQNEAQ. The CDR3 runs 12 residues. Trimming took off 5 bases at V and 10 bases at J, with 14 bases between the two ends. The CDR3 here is CASSPVGVGAFF. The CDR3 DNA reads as TGTGCCAGCAGCCCTGTCGGGGTGGGAGCTTTCTTT.

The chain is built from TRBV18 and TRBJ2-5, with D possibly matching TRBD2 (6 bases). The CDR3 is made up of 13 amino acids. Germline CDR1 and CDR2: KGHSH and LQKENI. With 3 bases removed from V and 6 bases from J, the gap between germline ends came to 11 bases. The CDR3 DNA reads TGTGCCAGCTCACCCACTAGCTTAAAGACCCAGTACTTC. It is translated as CASSPTSLKTQYF.

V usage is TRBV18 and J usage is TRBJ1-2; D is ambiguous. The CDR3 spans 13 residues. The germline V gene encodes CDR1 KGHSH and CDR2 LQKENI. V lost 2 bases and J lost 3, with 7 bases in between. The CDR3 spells CASSPEKDYGYTF. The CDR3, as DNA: TGTGCCAGCTCACCAGAGAAAGACTATGGCTACACCTTC.

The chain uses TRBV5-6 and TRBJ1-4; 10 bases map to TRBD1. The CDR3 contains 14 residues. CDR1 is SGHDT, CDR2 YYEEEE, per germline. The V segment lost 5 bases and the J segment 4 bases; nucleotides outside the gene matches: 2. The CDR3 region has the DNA TGTGCCAGCAGAAGGACAGGGGGTAATGAAAAACTGTTTTTT. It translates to CASRRTGGNEKLFF.

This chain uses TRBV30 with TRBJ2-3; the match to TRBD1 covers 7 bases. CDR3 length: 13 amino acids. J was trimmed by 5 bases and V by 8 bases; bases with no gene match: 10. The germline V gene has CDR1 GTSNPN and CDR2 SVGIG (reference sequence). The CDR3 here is CAGMQGVQDTQYF. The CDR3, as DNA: TGTGCCGGGATGCAGGGGGTCCAAGATACGCAGTATTTT.

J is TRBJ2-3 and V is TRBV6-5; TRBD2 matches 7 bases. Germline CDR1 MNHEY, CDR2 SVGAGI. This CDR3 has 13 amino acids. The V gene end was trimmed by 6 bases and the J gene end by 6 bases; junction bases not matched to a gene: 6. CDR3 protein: CASSNDGGDTQYF. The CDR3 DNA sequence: TGTGCCAGCAGCAACGACGGGGGGGATACGCAGTATTTT.

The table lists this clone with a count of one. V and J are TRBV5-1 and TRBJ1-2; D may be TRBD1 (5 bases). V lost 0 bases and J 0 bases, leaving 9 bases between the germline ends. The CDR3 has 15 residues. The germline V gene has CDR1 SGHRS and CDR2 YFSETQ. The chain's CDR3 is CASSLAPGPNYGYTF. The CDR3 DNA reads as TGCGCCAGCAGCTTGGCACCAGGGCCTAACTATGGCTACACCTTC.

The CDR3 sequence: CASSPGPGATNEKLFF. For the CDR3, the DNA is TGTGCCAGCAGCCCGGGCCCAGGGGCAACTAATGAAAAACTGTTTTTT. The chain joins TRBV3-1 (or the pseudogene TRBV3-2) to TRBJ1-4; D perhaps matches TRBD1 (6 bases). V lost 4 bases to trimming and J lost 0 bases, with 12 bases between them. The CDR3 contains 16 residues. Per the germline V gene, CDR1 is LGHDT and CDR2 is YNNKEL (reference sequence).

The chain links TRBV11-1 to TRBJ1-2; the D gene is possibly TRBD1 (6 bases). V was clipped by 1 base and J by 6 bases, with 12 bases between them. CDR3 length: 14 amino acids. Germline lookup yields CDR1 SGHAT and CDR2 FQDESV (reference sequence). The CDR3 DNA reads TGTGCCAGCAGCTTAGGCCTCCGGGACAATGGCTACACCTTC. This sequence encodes CASSLGLRDNGYTF.

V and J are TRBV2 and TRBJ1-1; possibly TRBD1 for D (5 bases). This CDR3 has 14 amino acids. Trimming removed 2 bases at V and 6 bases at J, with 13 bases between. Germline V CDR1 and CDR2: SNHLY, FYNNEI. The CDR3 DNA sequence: TGTGCCAGCAGTGAACAGGGTGTAACATCTGAAGCTTTCTTT. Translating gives CASSEQGVTSEAFF.

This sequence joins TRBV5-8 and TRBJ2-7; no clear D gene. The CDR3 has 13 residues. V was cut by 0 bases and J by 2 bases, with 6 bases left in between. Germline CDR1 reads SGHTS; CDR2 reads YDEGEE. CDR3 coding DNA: TGTGCCAGCAGCTTGGACAGAACCTACGAGCAGTACTTC. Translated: CASSLDRTYEQYF. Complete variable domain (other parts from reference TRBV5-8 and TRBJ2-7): EAGVTQSPTHLIKTRGQQATLRCSPISGHTSVYWYQQALGLGLQFLLWYDEGEERNRGNFPPRFSGRQFPNYSSELNVNALELEDSALYLCASSLDRTYEQYFGPGTRLTVT.

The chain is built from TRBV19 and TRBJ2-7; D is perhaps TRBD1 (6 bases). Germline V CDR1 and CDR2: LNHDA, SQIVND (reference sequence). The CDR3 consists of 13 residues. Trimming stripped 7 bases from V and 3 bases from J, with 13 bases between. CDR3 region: CASTGDGHYEQYF. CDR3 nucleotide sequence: TGTGCCAGTACAGGGGACGGACACTACGAGCAGTACTTC.

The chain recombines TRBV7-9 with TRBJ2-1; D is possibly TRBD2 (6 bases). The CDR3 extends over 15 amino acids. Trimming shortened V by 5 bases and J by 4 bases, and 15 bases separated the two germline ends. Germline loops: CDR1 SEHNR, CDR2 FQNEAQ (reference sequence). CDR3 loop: CASSPTSQPYNEQFF. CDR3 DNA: TGTGCCAGCAGCCCCACTAGCCAACCTTACAATGAGCAGTTCTTC.

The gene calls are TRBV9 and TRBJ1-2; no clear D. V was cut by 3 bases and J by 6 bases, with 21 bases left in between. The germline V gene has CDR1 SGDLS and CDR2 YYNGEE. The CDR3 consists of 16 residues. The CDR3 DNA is TGTGCCAGCAGCGCCCCGGACGGCACGACTATCCATGGCTACACCTTC. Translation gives CASSAPDGTTIHGYTF.

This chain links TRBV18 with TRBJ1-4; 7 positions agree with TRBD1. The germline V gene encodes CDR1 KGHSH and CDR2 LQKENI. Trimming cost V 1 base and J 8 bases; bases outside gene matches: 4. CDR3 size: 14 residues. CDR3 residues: CASSPQGAGEKLFF. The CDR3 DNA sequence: TGTGCCAGCTCACCACAGGGGGCGGGAGAAAAACTGTTTTTT.

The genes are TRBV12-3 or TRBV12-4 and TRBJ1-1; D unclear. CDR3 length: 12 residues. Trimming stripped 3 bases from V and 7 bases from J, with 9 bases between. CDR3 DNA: TGTGCCAGCAGTTTTGGCGGATTTGAAGCTTTCTTT. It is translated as CASSFGGFEAFF.

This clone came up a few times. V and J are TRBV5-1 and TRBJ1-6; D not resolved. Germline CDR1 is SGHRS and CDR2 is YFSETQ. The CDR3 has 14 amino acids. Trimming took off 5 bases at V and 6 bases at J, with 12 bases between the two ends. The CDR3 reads CASSPSAGNSPLHF. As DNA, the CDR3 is TGCGCCAGCAGTCCCTCGGCGGGTAATTCACCCCTCCACTTT. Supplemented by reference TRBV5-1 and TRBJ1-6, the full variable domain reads KAGVTQTPRYLIKTRGQQVTLSCSPISGHRSVSWYQQTPGQGLQFLFEYFSETQRNKGNFPGRFSGRQFSNSRSEMNVSTLELGDSALYLCASSPSAGNSPLHFGNGTRLTVT.

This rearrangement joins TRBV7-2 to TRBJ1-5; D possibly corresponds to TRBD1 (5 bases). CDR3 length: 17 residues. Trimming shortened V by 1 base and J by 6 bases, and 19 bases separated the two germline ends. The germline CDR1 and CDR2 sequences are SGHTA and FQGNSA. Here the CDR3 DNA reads TGTGCCAGCAGCTTAGTTGTCACTGGGGCGGCAGGTCAGCCCCAGCATTTT. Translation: CASSLVVTGAAGQPQHF.

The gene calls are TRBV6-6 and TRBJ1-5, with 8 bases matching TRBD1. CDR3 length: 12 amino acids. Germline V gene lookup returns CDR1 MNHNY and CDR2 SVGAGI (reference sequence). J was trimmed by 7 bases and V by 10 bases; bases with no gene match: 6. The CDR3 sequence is CAIDRGVQPQHF. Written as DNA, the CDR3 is TGTGCCATCGACAGGGGTGTACAGCCCCAGCATTTT.

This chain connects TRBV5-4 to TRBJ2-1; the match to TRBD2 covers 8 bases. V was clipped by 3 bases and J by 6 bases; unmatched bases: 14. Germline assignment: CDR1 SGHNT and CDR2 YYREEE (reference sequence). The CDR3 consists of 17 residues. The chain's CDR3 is CASSSSERAGGPNEQFF. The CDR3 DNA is TGTGCCAGCAGCTCCAGCGAAAGGGCGGGGGGTCCCAATGAGCAGTTCTTC.

The DNA for the CDR3 is TGTGCCAGCTCACCATGGACTGAGAACACTGAAGCTTTCTTT. This sequence encodes CASSPWTENTEAFF. The chain recombines TRBV18 with TRBJ1-1; D unclear. CDR1 is KGHSH and CDR2 is LQKENI in the germline V gene. This CDR3 is 14 amino acids long. V was shortened by 2 bases and J by 1 base, with 8 bases between the two germline ends.

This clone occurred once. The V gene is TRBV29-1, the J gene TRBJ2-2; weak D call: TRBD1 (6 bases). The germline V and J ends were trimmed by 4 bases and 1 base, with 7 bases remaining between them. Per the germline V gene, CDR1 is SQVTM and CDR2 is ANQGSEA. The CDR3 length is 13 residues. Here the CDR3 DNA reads TGCAGCGTTGTCAGGGGGAACACCGGGGAGCTGTTTTTT. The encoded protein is CSVVRGNTGELFF.

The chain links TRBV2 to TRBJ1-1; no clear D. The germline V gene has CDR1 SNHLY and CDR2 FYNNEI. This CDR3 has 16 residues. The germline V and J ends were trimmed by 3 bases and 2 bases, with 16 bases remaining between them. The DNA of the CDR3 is TGTGCCAGCAGTGAGGGCGGGGTCGGGCACAACACTGAAGCTTTCTTT. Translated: CASSEGGVGHNTEAFF. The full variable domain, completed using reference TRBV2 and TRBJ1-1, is EPEVTQTPSHQVTQMGQEVILRCVPISNHLYFYWYRQILGQKVEFLVSFYNNEISEKSEIFDDQFSVERPDGSNFTLKIRSTKLEDSAMYFCASSEGGVGHNTEAFFGQGTRLTVV.